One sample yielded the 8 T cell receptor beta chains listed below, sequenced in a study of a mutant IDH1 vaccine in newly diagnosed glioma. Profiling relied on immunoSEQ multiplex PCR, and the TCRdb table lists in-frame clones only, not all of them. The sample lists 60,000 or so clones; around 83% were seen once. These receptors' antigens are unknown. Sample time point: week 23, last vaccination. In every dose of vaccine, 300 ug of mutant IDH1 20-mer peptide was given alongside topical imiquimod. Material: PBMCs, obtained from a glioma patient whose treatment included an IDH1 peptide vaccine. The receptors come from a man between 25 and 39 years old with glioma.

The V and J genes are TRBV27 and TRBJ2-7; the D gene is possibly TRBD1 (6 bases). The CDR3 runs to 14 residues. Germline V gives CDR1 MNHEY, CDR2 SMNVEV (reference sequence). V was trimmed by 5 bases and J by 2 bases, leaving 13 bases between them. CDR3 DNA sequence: TGTGCCAGCAGTATTCAGACAGGTCCCTACGAGCAGTACTTC. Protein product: CASSIQTGPYEQYF.

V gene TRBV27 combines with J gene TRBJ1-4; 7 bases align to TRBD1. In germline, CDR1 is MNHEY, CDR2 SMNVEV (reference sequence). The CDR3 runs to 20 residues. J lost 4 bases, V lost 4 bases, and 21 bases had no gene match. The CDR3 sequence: CASSSLAPGTALPVNEKLFF. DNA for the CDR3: TGTGCCAGCAGTTCCCTAGCCCCCGGGACAGCTCTCCCCGTTAATGAAAAACTGTTTTTT.

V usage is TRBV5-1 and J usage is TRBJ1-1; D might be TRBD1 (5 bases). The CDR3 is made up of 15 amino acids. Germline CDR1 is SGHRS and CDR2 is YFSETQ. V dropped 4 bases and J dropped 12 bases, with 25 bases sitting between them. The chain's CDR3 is CASSLIGSDSPGTFF. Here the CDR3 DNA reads TGCGCCAGCAGCCTCATTGGGAGCGACAGCCCGGGGACTTTCTTT.

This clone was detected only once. This chain's CDR3 is CASSERAANTEAFF. In DNA form, the CDR3 reads TGTGCCAGCAGTGAACGGGCCGCGAACACTGAAGCTTTCTTT. The genes are TRBV6-1 and TRBJ1-1; D is unresolved. This CDR3 has 14 amino acids. Per the germline V gene, CDR1 is MNHNS and CDR2 is SASEGT. V was clipped by 2 bases and J by 1 base, with 8 bases between them.

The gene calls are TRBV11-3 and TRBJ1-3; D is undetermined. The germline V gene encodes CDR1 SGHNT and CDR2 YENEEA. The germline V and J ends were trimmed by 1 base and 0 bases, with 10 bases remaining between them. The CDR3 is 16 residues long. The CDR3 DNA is TGTGCCAGCAGCTTAGGCGACTTTAGCTCTGGAAACACCATATATTTT. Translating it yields CASSLGDFSSGNTIYF.

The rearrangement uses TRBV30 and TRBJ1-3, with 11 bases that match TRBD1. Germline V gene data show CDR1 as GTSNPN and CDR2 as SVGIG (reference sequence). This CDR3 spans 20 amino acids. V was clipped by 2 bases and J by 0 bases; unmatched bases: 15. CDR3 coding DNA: TGTGCCTGGAGTTCTTTAGGACAGGGGGCGCGGGACCGCTCTGGAAACACCATATATTTT. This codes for CAWSSLGQGARDRSGNTIYF.

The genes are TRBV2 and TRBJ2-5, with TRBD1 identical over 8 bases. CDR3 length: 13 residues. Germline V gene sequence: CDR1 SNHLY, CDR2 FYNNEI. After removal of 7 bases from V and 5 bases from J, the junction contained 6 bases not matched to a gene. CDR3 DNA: TGTGCCAGCAAAGGGCAGGGGGCTGAGACCCAGTACTTC. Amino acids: CASKGQGAETQYF.

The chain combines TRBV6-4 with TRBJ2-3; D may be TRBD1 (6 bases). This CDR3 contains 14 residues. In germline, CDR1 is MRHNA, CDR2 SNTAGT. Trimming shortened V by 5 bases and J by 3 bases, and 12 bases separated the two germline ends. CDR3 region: CASSLQGGTDTQYF. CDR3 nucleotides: TGTGCCAGCAGTCTACAGGGTGGGACAGATACGCAGTATTTT.